Described below is a single T cell receptor beta chain sequence and its context. This clonotype has a handful of counts. Its specific antigen is unknown. Per-nucleotide qualities are absent, and no much larger clonotype sits a single base away. Library creation used RT-PCR. The instrument given in TCRdb is Illumina HiSeq 2500. TCRdb reran the public reads through fastp at Q25 and MiXCR, keeping productive beta chains. Here each entry gathers all rows of one CDR3 protein and keeps the most common genes and DNA. The sample profile shows fewer than 750,000 distinct CDR3 sequences; 13% to 15% of them were found once. The ten biggest clones cover around 10% of the sample. This entry comes from a study of response to subunit inactivated influenza vaccine (dated by TCRdb to the late 2010s). Broadly, across the study: The study used deep quantitative T cell receptor repertoire profiling to track responses to a trivalent subunit inactivated influenza vaccine. The paper as a whole reports these results and caveats: It was suggested by the authors that each seasonal influenza vaccination may recruit only a limited number of new T cells.

Trimming takes 0 bases off V and 6 bases off J; junction bases not matched to a gene: 5. The CDR3 contains 15 residues, cysteine and phenylalanine counted. The kept DNA is CDR3 alone, 45 bases in frame from the first base. From the germline V gene, CDR1 is LGHNA and CDR2 is YSLEER. This sequence originates from a man aged 50 or older who received an inactivated influenza vaccine. Donor details come from another sample of the same person, matched by shared clones. Sequenced here: PBMCs from blood, sampled approximately 12 days after vaccination. This chain is built from TRBV4-3 and TRBJ2-3, with 8 bases matching TRBD2. The nucleotide sequence is TGCGCCAGCAGCCAAGATCCAGCGGGAGAGGATACGCAGTATTTT. Its protein product is CASSQDPAGEDTQYF.